The 14 T cell receptor beta chains listed next were all sequenced from one sample in a study of shared clonotypes between healthy human individuals (dated by TCRdb to about 2020). Libraries were prepared through the immunoSEQ multiplex PCR assay. This is the immuneACCESS table as TCRdb keeps it, with only in-frame sequences that have V and J called. A part of the clones is gone; compared with another copy, unresolved V genes explain less than half, and the rest is unexplained. The sample table holds more than 400,000 clones, of which approximately 78% were seen once. Together, the top ten hold 12% of the sample. The sample consisted of PBMCs. The receptors were gathered from a woman aged 40 to 55 in good health. Some clones in this sample may be carry-over from other donors' samples.

The J gene is TRBJ1-1, the V gene TRBV28; D might be TRBD1 (6 bases). Germline loops: CDR1 MDHEN, CDR2 SYDVKM. CDR3 length: 14 amino acids. V was pared by 6 bases and J by 1 base, with 12 bases between. The CDR3 DNA sequence: TGTGCCAGCAGCCCTCCGGGACAGAACACTGAAGCTTTCTTT. Its translation: CASSPPGQNTEAFF.

J is TRBJ2-7 and V is TRBV28, with D perhaps TRBD1 (6 bases). This CDR3 contains 16 residues. From germline, CDR1 is MDHEN and CDR2 SYDVKM. Trimming removed 2 bases at V and 0 bases at J, with 14 bases between. CDR3 DNA: TGTGCCAGCAGTTTACCCGGACAGCCTAGCTCCTACGAGCAGTACTTC. Protein: CASSLPGQPSSYEQYF.

The V and J genes are TRBV14 and TRBJ2-2; no firm D call. The CDR3 is made up of 17 amino acids. The V gene's germline CDR1 is SGHDN and CDR2 FVKESK. The ends were cut back, 0 bases at V and 1 base at J, with 12 bases in the middle. The CDR3 sequence: CASSQDWTAVNTGELFF. Written as DNA, the CDR3 is TGTGCCAGCAGCCAAGATTGGACGGCTGTGAACACCGGGGAGCTGTTTTTT.

The rearrangement uses TRBV4-2 and TRBJ2-1; D may correspond to TRBD1 or TRBD2 (5 bases each). The CDR3 is 14 amino acids. Germline V gene lookup returns CDR1 LGHNA and CDR2 YNFKEQ. V was clipped by 0 bases and J by 12 bases, with 15 bases between them. The CDR3 DNA reads TGTGCCAGCAGCCAAGATGGGGACGAGGGGCTGCAGTTCTTC. This encodes CASSQDGDEGLQFF.

This rearrangement joins TRBV6-1 to TRBJ1-3, with TRBD1 as a possible D gene (5 bases). Germline assignment: CDR1 MNHNS and CDR2 SASEGT. V lost 8 bases, J lost 0 bases, and 14 bases lay in between. The CDR3 has 15 amino acids. This CDR3 reads CASATRGSSGNTIYF. The CDR3 DNA sequence: TGTGCCAGCGCGACCCGGGGCTCCTCTGGAAACACCATATATTTT.

This clone was observed a few times. The chain is built from TRBV29-1 and TRBJ2-5; 9 bases line up with TRBD1. The V gene's germline CDR1 is SQVTM and CDR2 ANQGSEA. V lost 3 bases and J lost 6; bases outside the gene matches: 8. CDR3 length: 14 residues. The CDR3 protein is CSVDYTGGFKTQYF. In DNA, the CDR3 is TGCAGCGTTGATTACACAGGGGGCTTTAAGACCCAGTACTTC.

The chain is built from TRBV27 and TRBJ1-1; D not resolved. The V end was cut by 5 bases, the J end by 2 bases, with 12 bases between. CDR1 is MNHEY, CDR2 SMNVEV, per germline (reference sequence). The CDR3 is 14 residues long. The CDR3 here is CASSASYRNTEAFF. The CDR3 DNA reads TGTGCCAGCAGTGCCTCATACCGTAACACTGAAGCTTTCTTT.

About this clone: With a much larger clone just one base away, this may be a read error. The V call is TRBV11-2, the J call TRBJ2-2; TRBD2 aligns across 11 bases. J lost 6 bases, V lost 5 bases, and 2 bases had no gene match. Germline CDR1 SGHAT, CDR2 FQNNGV. The CDR3 length is 14 residues. DNA of the CDR3: TGTGCCAGCAGCCCGGGACTAGCGGCCGGGGAGCTGTTTTTT. As protein: CASSPGLAAGELFF. Filled out from reference TRBV11-2 and TRBJ2-2, the complete variable domain reads EAGVAQSPRYKIIEKRQSVAFWCNPISGHATLYWYQQILGQGPKLLIQFQNNGVVDDSQLPKDRFSAERLKGVDSTLKIQPAKLEDSAVYLCASSPGLAAGELFFGEGSRLTVL.

The gene calls are TRBV9 and TRBJ2-7; 7 nucleotides agree with TRBD1. CDR3 size: 14 residues. With 4 bases clipped from V and 6 bases from J, the junction kept 10 bases outside the gene matches. Per germline, CDR1 SGDLS and CDR2 YYNGEE. CDR3 residues: CASSTSQGYSEQYF. The DNA of the CDR3 is TGTGCCAGCAGCACCTCACAGGGGTACTCCGAGCAGTACTTC.

The chain couples TRBV29-1 to TRBJ2-3, with D perhaps TRBD1 or TRBD2 (6 bases each). The CDR3 has 15 residues. V was trimmed by 7 bases and J by 3 bases, leaving 20 bases between them. Germline-derived CDR1 and CDR2 are SQVTM and ANQGSEA. CDR3 amino acids: CSASEGGSVTDTQYF. CDR3 DNA: TGCAGCGCATCCGAGGGGGGCTCGGTGACAGATACGCAGTATTTT.

In this sample, this clone turned up once. V gene TRBV7-3 combines with J gene TRBJ2-2; D uncertain. Trimming removed 3 bases at V and 7 bases at J, with 9 bases between. Germline V gene data show CDR1 as SGHTA and CDR2 as FQGTGA. This CDR3 has 13 amino acids. The chain's CDR3 is CASSFRQGGELFF. The CDR3 bases are TGTGCCAGCAGCTTTCGACAAGGCGGGGAGCTGTTTTTT.

Notes on this clone: The same CDR3 is also encoded by other DNA sequences in this sample. The J gene is TRBJ1-2, the V gene TRBV14; a possible D gene is TRBD1 (6 bases). CDR3 size: 13 residues. Looked up from germline, CDR1 is SGHDN and CDR2 is FVKESK. Trimming pared 3 bases from V and 3 bases from J, leaving 8 bases between. CDR3: CASSQQGYYGYTF. In DNA, the CDR3 is TGTGCCAGCAGCCAGCAGGGGTACTATGGCTACACCTTC. The complete variable domain, with remaining parts taken from reference TRBV14 and TRBJ1-2, reads EAGVTQFPSHSVIEKGQTVTLRCDPISGHDNLYWYRRVMGKEIKFLLHFVKESKQDESGMPNNRFLAERTGGTYSTLKVQPAELEDSGVYFCASSQQGYYGYTFGSGTRLTVV.

This chain joins TRBV7-2 and TRBJ1-2; D not resolved. With 2 bases removed from V and 2 bases from J, the gap between germline ends came to 9 bases. In germline, CDR1 is SGHTA, CDR2 FQGNSA. This CDR3 region has 14 residues. The CDR3: CASSLRPGNYGYTF. CDR3 nucleotides: TGTGCCAGCAGCTTACGGCCGGGGAACTATGGCTACACCTTC.

The chain employs TRBV18 and TRBJ2-3; 8 nucleotides line up with TRBD2. Germline trimming cut 4 bases from V and 5 bases from J; bases unmatched to any gene: 8. The CDR3 has 15 amino acids. CDR1 is KGHSH and CDR2 is LQKENI in the germline V gene. For the CDR3, the DNA is TGTGCCAGCTCACGATCGGGACTAGGGGTAGATACGCAGTATTTT. It is translated as CASSRSGLGVDTQYF.